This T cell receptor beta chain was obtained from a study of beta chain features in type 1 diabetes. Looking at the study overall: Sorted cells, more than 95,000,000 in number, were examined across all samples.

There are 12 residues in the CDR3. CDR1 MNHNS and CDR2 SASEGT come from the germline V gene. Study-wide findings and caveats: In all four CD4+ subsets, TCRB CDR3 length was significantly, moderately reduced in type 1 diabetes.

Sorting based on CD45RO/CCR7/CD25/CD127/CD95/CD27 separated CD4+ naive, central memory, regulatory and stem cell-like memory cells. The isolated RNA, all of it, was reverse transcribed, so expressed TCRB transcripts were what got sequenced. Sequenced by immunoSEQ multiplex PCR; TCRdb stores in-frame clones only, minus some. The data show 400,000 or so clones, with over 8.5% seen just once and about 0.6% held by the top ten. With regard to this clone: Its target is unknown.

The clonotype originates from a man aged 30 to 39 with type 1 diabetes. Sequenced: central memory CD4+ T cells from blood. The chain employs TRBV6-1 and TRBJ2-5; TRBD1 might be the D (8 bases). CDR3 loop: CTGGRERETQYF. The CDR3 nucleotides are TGTACAGGGGGGCGGGAGCGGGAGACCCAGTACTTC.